The following is a T cell receptor (beta chain) sequence with its context. This clonotype was counted many times. The antigen this receptor binds is unknown. Base qualities were left out, and no much larger clone turns up one base away. The sequencer listed for this sample is Illumina NovaSeq 6000. Using 5'RACE with constant-segment primers, TCRalpha and TCRbeta cDNA libraries were constructed, with sample barcodes and unique molecular identifiers added in the process. Trizol reagent was used to extract RNA from every sample. Amplification of the libraries took two PCR steps, and the second step added a second sample barcode plus Illumina TruSeq adapters. The libraries were sequenced on an Illumina NovaSeq using 2 x 150 bp paired-end reads. From the authors' description of their analysis: The reads were demultiplexed and collapsed into UMI-guided consensus sequences using migec v1.2.7. Using mixcr v2.1.11, UMI consensuses were aligned to TRA and TRB V and J templates and then assembled into clonotypes. Expanded or contracted clonotypes were those called significant by both edgeR and NoisET, with noise models trained on biological replicates. For edgeR calls, a false discovery rate-adjusted p below 0.01 and a log2 fold-change threshold of 1 were applied. As an exploratory analysis of dynamics, max-normalized trajectories of the 1000 most abundant clonotypes were examined with PCA combined with hierarchical clustering. Each responding clone was given a CD4 or CD8 phenotype based on the CD4+ and CD8+ repertoires, which had been sequenced separately. TCRdb reworked the public reads: Q25 trimming with fastp, MiXCR clone assembly, productive beta chains retained. Each CDR3 protein gets just one entry, which takes the most common genes and DNA from the rows behind it. It is TCRdb's table, rather than the study itself, that gives the V and J calls and clone size. The sample table holds some 43,000 distinct CDR3 sequences, of which roughly 6.1% were seen once. Roughly 0.85% of the sample is taken by the ten largest.

The sample originates from a study of T-cell memory formation after mild COVID-19 (dated by TCRdb to the early 2020s). Regarding the complete study: Most TCR sequence clusters were specific to one of the two donors. T-cell clones expanding and contracting after mild COVID-19 in a couple of donors were tracked by longitudinal TCRalpha and TCRbeta repertoire sequencing. Two young, previously healthy adult volunteers, one female and one male, were included in the cohort.

V loses 3 bases at its end and J loses 4 bases; junction bases beyond the gene matches: 10. The CDR3, cysteine through phenylalanine, is 16 amino acids long. Left in the record is the CDR3 DNA by itself, 48 bases read in frame from the first base. CDR1 and CDR2, looked up from the germline V gene, are KGHDR and SFDVKD. What the authors observed across the whole study: Some responding clones were detected in pre-infection memory, which suggested that pre-existing cross-reactive memory T cells had joined the SARS-CoV-2 response. Contracting CD4+ clones turned up mainly in the CM and EM memory subsets, whereas EMRA was where CD8+ clones were enriched. The study included only a couple of mild cases, and larger cohorts that include severe cases with pre-infection samples were judged to be necessary. Clones that contracted from day 15 to 85 showed balanced CD4/CD8 phenotypes, whereas a second wave of clones that expanded from day 15 to 37 leaned towards CD4+. Whether the second-wave clones peaking on day 37 were SARS-CoV-2 specific was not confirmed.

PBMCs were isolated by Ficoll-Paque density gradient centrifugation. Sequencing was carried out using PBMCs or a T cell subset sorted from them (not recorded which). The sequence links TRBV24-1 to TRBJ2-5; a stretch of 7 junction bases matches TRBD2. The TCR was taken from an adult who had mild COVID-19 (a few samples of this study predate the infection). The sample titles of this study are shuffled in the database, so cell type and time point are left out. For the CDR3, the sequence is CATSDTLGGEGETQYF. Read as DNA, the sequence is TGTGCCACCAGTGATACCCTAGGCGGGGAGGGAGAGACCCAGTACTTC.